This record concerns one T cell receptor beta chain sequence. The method was immunoSEQ multiplex PCR; TCRdb's version includes in-frame clones alone and lacks a portion of them. The data show tens of thousands of clones, roughly 92% seen once. The CDR3 runs 16 residues. With 3 bases clipped from V and 3 bases from J, the junction kept 6 bases outside the gene matches. CDR1 and CDR2 from the germline V gene are MGHRA and YSYEKL. The source of the sample is a study of OX40 agonist ivuxolimab in advanced cancers. Study information: Patients achieving partial responses numbered three: one hepatocellular carcinoma case and two cutaneous melanoma cases.

The rearrangement joins TRBV4-1 to TRBJ1-3; 9 nucleotides agree with TRBD1. This sequence was found in an adult with an advanced solid tumor such as melanoma, head and neck, liver or kidney cancer. This sample comprised CD4+ or CD8+ T cells sorted from blood, obtained in a trial of the OX40 agonist ivuxolimab. CDR3 loop: CASSQLQGANGNTIYF. The DNA of the CDR3 is TGCGCCAGCAGCCAGTTACAGGGGGCTAATGGAAACACCATATATTTT.